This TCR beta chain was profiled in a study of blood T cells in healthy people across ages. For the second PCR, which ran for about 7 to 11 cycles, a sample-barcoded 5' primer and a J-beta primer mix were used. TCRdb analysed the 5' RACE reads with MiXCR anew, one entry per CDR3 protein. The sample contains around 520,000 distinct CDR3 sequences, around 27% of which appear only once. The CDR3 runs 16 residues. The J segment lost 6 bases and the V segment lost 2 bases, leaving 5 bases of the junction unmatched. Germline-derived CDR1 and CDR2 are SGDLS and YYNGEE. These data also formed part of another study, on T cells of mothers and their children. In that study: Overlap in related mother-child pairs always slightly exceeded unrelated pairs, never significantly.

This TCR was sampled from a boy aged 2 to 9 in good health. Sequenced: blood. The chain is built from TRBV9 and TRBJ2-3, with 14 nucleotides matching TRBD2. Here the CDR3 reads CASSVTSGGARDTQYF. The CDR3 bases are TGTGCCAGCAGCGTGACTAGCGGGGGGGCCAGGGATACGCAGTATTTT.